Each of the 18 T cell receptor beta chains below was sequenced from the same sample in a study of blood T cells in healthy people across ages. Then a second PCR, running roughly 7 to 12 cycles, was carried out with a sample-barcoded 5' primer and a J-beta primer mix. TCRdb called the 5' RACE reads again in MiXCR, with one record for every CDR3 protein. The sample shows 1.5 million or so distinct CDR3 sequences, roughly 40% of them seen only once. The sequencing sample was made of blood. The receptors here all came from a woman between 18 and 29 years old in good health.

This clonotype has a single count. The chain recombines TRBV20-1 with TRBJ2-3, with D tentatively TRBD2 (7 bases). The V and J ends lost 3 bases and 0 bases respectively, with 16 bases between them. The CDR3 is 16 amino acids. The germline gives CDR1 DFQATT, CDR2 SNEGSKA (reference sequence). The CDR3 DNA reads TGCAGTGCTAGCGGGGGGCGCGAATTTAGCACAGATACGCAGTATTTT. Protein product: CSASGGREFSTDTQYF.

This clonotype showed up just a few times. The rearrangement joins TRBV29-1 to TRBJ2-3, with TRBD2 identical over 10 bases. Germline CDR1 is SQVTM and CDR2 is ANQGSEA. The CDR3 consists of 15 residues. J lost 3 bases, V lost 6 bases, and 9 bases had no gene match. DNA of the CDR3: TGCAGCGTGTCCCCAGCGGGAGGGGGTACAGATACGCAGTATTTT. Translated: CSVSPAGGGTDTQYF.

The chain links TRBV11-2 to TRBJ2-3; no definite D call. Germline assignment: CDR1 SGHAT and CDR2 FQNNGV. The CDR3 contains 16 residues. With 5 bases removed from V and 0 bases from J, the gap between germline ends came to 15 bases. CDR3: CASSMSAVPSTDTQYF. CDR3 DNA sequence: TGTGCCAGCAGCATGAGTGCCGTACCTAGCACAGATACGCAGTATTTT.

A note on this clonotype: The junction and the germline gene differ at one end; a read error may be behind it. V gene TRBV6-5 combines with J gene TRBJ2-1; 8 positions agree with TRBD2. The CDR3 extends over 16 amino acids. Germline V CDR1 and CDR2: MNHEY, SVGAGI. The DNA of the CDR3 is TGCGCCAGCAGTTACTCTACAGCGGGGGTAGACAATGAGCAGTTCTTC. Its protein product is CASSYSTAGVDNEQFF.

This chain links TRBV7-9 with TRBJ2-1; no definite D call. V was cut by 8 bases and J by 6 bases, with 14 bases left in between. Germline CDR1 reads SEHNR; CDR2 reads FQNEAQ (reference sequence). The CDR3 is made up of 13 amino acids. CDR3 amino acids: CASFPWIGNEQFF. The CDR3, as DNA: TGTGCCAGCTTCCCCTGGATTGGCAATGAGCAGTTCTTC.

This rearrangement joins TRBV4-1 to TRBJ2-7; D might be TRBD1 or TRBD2, each matching 5 bases. Trimming took 2 bases from V and 3 from J, leaving 17 bases between them. Germline V gene data show CDR1 as MGHRA and CDR2 as YSYEKL. The CDR3 is 16 residues long. The CDR3 sequence is CASSQLTWGRDYEQYF. CDR3 sequence (DNA): TGCGCCAGCAGCCAACTAACCTGGGGACGGGACTACGAGCAGTACTTC.

This clonotype was counted ten times or more. The chain is built from TRBV3-1 and TRBJ2-3; 7 nucleotides line up with TRBD1. Germline V gene data show CDR1 as LGHDT and CDR2 as YNNKEL (reference sequence). The CDR3 covers 15 residues. V dropped 3 bases and J dropped 3; count of bases not matched to a gene: 6. For the CDR3, the DNA is TGTGCCAGCAGCCAGTGGGACAGTGAAACAGATACGCAGTATTTT. Translation gives CASSQWDSETDTQYF.

The V call is TRBV6-5, the J call TRBJ2-4; the match to TRBD2 covers 12 bases. Looked up from germline, CDR1 is MNHEY and CDR2 is SVGAGI. V was pared by 4 bases and J by 3 bases, with 7 bases of the junction left unmatched. This CDR3 is built from 17 residues. CDR3 protein: CASSSPGLAGIKNIQYF. CDR3 nucleotides: TGTGCCAGCAGTTCCCCAGGACTAGCGGGAATCAAAAACATTCAGTACTTC.

This clonotype was observed a handful of times. This chain joins TRBV5-5 and TRBJ2-5; D remains unclear. Germline CDR1 SGHKS, CDR2 YYEKEE (reference sequence). V lost 1 base and J lost 4, with 14 bases in between. The CDR3 contains 15 residues. The CDR3, as DNA: TGTGCCAGCAGCTTGTCGACCCACAACGGAGAGACCCAGTACTTC. Encoded protein: CASSLSTHNGETQYF. Looking up the rest from reference TRBV5-5 and TRBJ2-5 gives the full variable domain: DAGVTQSPTHLIKTRGQQVTLRCSPISGHKSVSWYQQVLGQGPQFIFQYYEKEERGRGNFPDRFSARQFPNYSSELNVNALLLGDSALYLCASSLSTHNGETQYFGPGTRLLVL.

This clonotype was detected only a few times. The chain couples TRBV7-2 to TRBJ2-7; TRBD2 is a possible D gene (6 bases). Germline CDR1 is SGHTA and CDR2 is FQGNSA. The CDR3 runs 14 residues. The ends were cut back, 5 bases at V and 2 bases at J, with 13 bases in the middle. The CDR3 protein is CASSGGVQPYEQYF. CDR3 bases: TGTGCCAGCAGCGGAGGGGTCCAACCCTACGAGCAGTACTTC. The variable domain in full, completed from reference TRBV7-2 and TRBJ2-7, reads GAGVSQSPSNKVTEKGKDVELRCDPISGHTALYWYRQSLGQGLEFLIYFQGNSAPDKSGLPSDRFSAERTGGSVSTLTIQRTQQEDSAVYLCASSGGVQPYEQYFGPGTRLTVT.

The rearrangement joins TRBV5-1 to TRBJ2-1, with D perhaps matching TRBD2 (6 bases). The V end lost 5 bases, the J end lost 2 bases, and 14 bases lay between the germline ends. The length of the CDR3 is 15 residues. Germline CDR1 and CDR2: SGHRS and YFSETQ. Here the CDR3 reads CASSFGTQAYNEQFF. The CDR3 bases are TGCGCCAGCAGTTTCGGGACTCAGGCCTACAATGAGCAGTTCTTC.

This rearrangement joins TRBV6-5 to TRBJ2-6; 8 nucleotides line up with TRBD1. The CDR3 has 15 amino acids. The junction had 5 bases not matched to a gene; V was cut back by 6 bases and J by 4 bases. Germline V gene lookup returns CDR1 MNHEY and CDR2 SVGAGI. The CDR3 DNA is TGTGCCAGCAGCATGGACAGGGCCGGGGCCAACGTCCTGACTTTC. Translation: CASSMDRAGANVLTF.

This clonotype was seen only a few times. The chain has TRBV5-1 and TRBJ1-2, with TRBD1 as a possible D gene (5 bases). The CDR3 sequence is 13 residues long. Germline-derived CDR1 and CDR2 are SGHRS and YFSETQ. V lost 7 bases and J 7 bases, leaving 17 bases between the germline ends. The CDR3 sequence is CASSGTAQSGYTF. The DNA of the CDR3 is TGCGCCAGCTCCGGGACCGCGCAGAGTGGCTACACCTTC. The full variable domain, completed using reference TRBV5-1 and TRBJ1-2, is KAGVTQTPRYLIKTRGQQVTLSCSPISGHRSVSWYQQTPGQGLQFLFEYFSETQRNKGNFPGRFSGRQFSNSRSEMNVSTLELGDSALYLCASSGTAQSGYTFGSGTRLTVV.

The V call is TRBV6-1, the J call TRBJ1-4, with D hard to call. This CDR3 comprises 15 residues. The V and J ends lost 4 bases and 7 bases respectively, with 16 bases between them. Germline V gene data show CDR1 as MNHNS and CDR2 as SASEGT. The CDR3 nucleotides read TGTGCCAGCAGTGGCTCAGGTCAGGTCGCTGAAAAACTGTTTTTT. Amino acids: CASSGSGQVAEKLFF.

DNA for the CDR3: TGCAGTGCTAGACCCCTCCGCGGCTCCTACAATGAGCAGTTCTTC. Its protein product is CSARPLRGSYNEQFF. V gene TRBV20-1 combines with J gene TRBJ2-1; D call uncertain. This CDR3 is built from 15 residues. The V end lost 2 bases, the J end lost 0 bases, and 11 bases lay between the germline ends. Looked up from germline, CDR1 is DFQATT and CDR2 is SNEGSKA (reference sequence).

The chain employs TRBV2 and TRBJ2-5; 8 bases fit TRBD2. Per the germline V gene, CDR1 is SNHLY and CDR2 is FYNNEI. J lost 2 bases, V lost 3 bases, and 23 bases had no gene match. The CDR3 spans 21 residues. DNA for the CDR3: TGTGCCAGCAGTGATTCCTTGAGTGTTCTCGAGCGGGGGAAGAATCAAGAGACCCAGTACTTC. This codes for CASSDSLSVLERGKNQETQYF.

The J gene is TRBJ2-7, the V gene TRBV6-5; D gene ambiguous. V shed 2 bases and J shed 3 bases, with 23 bases lying between them. This CDR3 region has 18 residues. Germline V gene lookup returns CDR1 MNHEY and CDR2 SVGAGI. The CDR3 here is CASSYPPWSVAFDYEQYF. The CDR3 DNA reads as TGTGCCAGCAGTTACCCTCCCTGGAGCGTTGCGTTTGACTACGAGCAGTACTTC.

V gene TRBV6-4 combines with J gene TRBJ1-1; the D is unclear. The CDR3 runs 16 residues. Trimming cost V 0 bases and J 0 bases, with 11 bases left between them. Per the germline V gene, CDR1 is MRHNA and CDR2 is SNTAGT. The CDR3 DNA is TGTGCCAGCAGTGACTCGTTTCGGACTATGAACACTGAAGCTTTCTTT. This gives the protein CASSDSFRTMNTEAFF.